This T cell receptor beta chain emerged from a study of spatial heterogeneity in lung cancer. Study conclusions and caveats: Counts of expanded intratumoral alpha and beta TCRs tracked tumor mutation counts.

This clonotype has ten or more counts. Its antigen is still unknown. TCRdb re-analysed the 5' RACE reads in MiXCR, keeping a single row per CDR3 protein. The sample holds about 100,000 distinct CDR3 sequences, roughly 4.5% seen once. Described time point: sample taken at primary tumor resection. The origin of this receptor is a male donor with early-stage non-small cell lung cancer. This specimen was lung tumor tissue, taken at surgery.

The CDR3 bases are TGTGCCAGCAAAGTAGACAGATACTCTGGAAACACCATATATTTT. Residues: CASKVDRYSGNTIYF. The chain carries TRBV27 and TRBJ1-3; D perhaps matches TRBD1 (5 bases). Trimming took off 7 bases at V and 0 bases at J, with 13 bases between the two ends. Germline V gene data show CDR1 as MNHEY and CDR2 as SMNVEV (reference sequence). The CDR3 loop spans 15 amino acids.